One sample yielded the 31 T cell receptor beta chains listed below, sequenced in a study of T cells in Graves' hyperthyroidism and ophthalmopathy. Researchers amplified the TCR beta CDR3 regions from RNA transcripts. A first-round RT-PCR of the TCR CDR3 used the HTBI primer set. MiXCR, run by TCRdb on the multiplex PCR reads, gives a single entry per CDR3 protein. The top ten hold under 8% of the sample, which has hundreds of thousands of distinct CDR3 sequences, just under 45% seen once. The sequencing sample was made of peripheral blood or thyroid tissue (not recorded which). The receptors shown here come from an adult man with Graves' disease, either hyperthyroidism or ophthalmopathy (not recorded which).

This clonotype was found a few times. The chain links TRBV12-3 or TRBV12-4 to TRBJ1-2; D not certain. This CDR3 contains 14 residues. The V end was cut by 2 bases, the J end by 2 bases, with 9 bases between. The CDR3 DNA follows: TGTGCCAGCAGTTTAAACACTGTAAACTATGGCTACACCTTC. Its protein is CASSLNTVNYGYTF.

The rearrangement joins TRBV20-1 to TRBJ1-5; a weak D match, TRBD1 (5 bases). CDR1 and CDR2 from the germline V gene are DFQATT and SNEGSKA (reference sequence). The V end was cut by 8 bases, the J end by 7 bases, with 21 bases between. CDR3 length: 14 amino acids. CDR3 amino acids: CSSGGTGVGQPQHF. CDR3 DNA: TGCAGTTCCGGGGGGACCGGGGTGGGGCAGCCCCAGCATTTT.

In regard to this clonotype: Just one base apart from a much larger clone, this may be a read error. V usage is TRBV29-1 and J usage is TRBJ2-7, with D possibly called TRBD1 or TRBD2 (5 bases each). The germline V gene has CDR1 SQVTM and CDR2 ANQGSEA. The CDR3 is made up of 13 amino acids. V was cut by 6 bases and J by 4 bases, with 16 bases left in between. The CDR3 region is CSVENGASYEQYF. The CDR3 nucleotides read TGCAGCGTGGAAAACGGGGCCTCGTACGAGCAGTACTTC.

The chain is built from TRBV5-1 and TRBJ1-2; TRBD1 might be the D (5 bases). The CDR3 spans 14 residues. CDR1 and CDR2 from the germline V gene are SGHRS and YFSETQ. Trimming removed 0 bases from V and 7 bases from J, with 13 bases in between. CDR3 sequence reads: CASSLAQGVGGYTF. The DNA for the CDR3 is TGCGCCAGCAGCTTGGCGCAGGGAGTTGGTGGCTACACCTTC. Together with reference TRBV5-1 and TRBJ1-2, the CDR3 gives the full variable domain: KAGVTQTPRYLIKTRGQQVTLSCSPISGHRSVSWYQQTPGQGLQFLFEYFSETQRNKGNFPGRFSGRQFSNSRSEMNVSTLELGDSALYLCASSLAQGVGGYTFGSGTRLTVV.

This clonotype was found many times. The chain couples TRBV2 to TRBJ1-6, with 7 bases lining up with TRBD1. CDR1 and CDR2 (germline): SNHLY, FYNNEI. J lost 3 bases, V lost 6 bases, and 5 bases had no gene match. The CDR3 extends over 15 amino acids. As DNA, the CDR3 is TGTGCCAGCAGCTTGGGGGACAGCTATAATTCACCCCTCCACTTT. Protein sequence: CASSLGDSYNSPLHF.

This clonotype was observed at least ten times. V is TRBV29-1 and J is TRBJ2-7; 14 bases align to TRBD2. CDR3 size: 14 residues. Per germline, CDR1 SQVTM and CDR2 ANQGSEA. V lost 6 bases, J lost 2 bases, and 3 bases stayed unmatched. DNA of the CDR3: TGCAGCGTCACGACTAGCGGGGGGGCCTACGAGCAGTACTTC. This sequence encodes CSVTTSGGAYEQYF.

This clonotype has just a few counts. The chain joins TRBV7-9 to TRBJ1-4; D unclear. This CDR3 spans 15 amino acids. Germline assignment: CDR1 SEHNR and CDR2 FQNEAQ (reference sequence). V lost 3 bases to trimming and J lost 2 bases, with 10 bases between them. CDR3 bases: TGTGCCAGCAGCTTTCTCGACCGGACTAATGAAAAACTGTTTTTT. Its protein product is CASSFLDRTNEKLFF.

This clonotype was seen many times. The rearrangement joins TRBV10-3 to TRBJ1-6, with TRBD1 matching over 8 bases. Germline V CDR1 and CDR2: ENHRY, SYGVKD. The CDR3 contains 17 residues. V lost 5 bases, J lost 8 bases, and 14 bases stayed unmatched. CDR3 sequence reads: CAISNSLSGQGYSPLHF. CDR3 sequence (DNA): TGTGCCATCAGTAATAGTTTGTCAGGACAGGGATATTCACCCCTCCACTTT.

This clonotype was seen at least ten times. The chain combines TRBV7-4 with TRBJ1-4; D may be TRBD1 (6 bases). This CDR3 comprises 17 residues. V was clipped by 2 bases and J by 6 bases, with 19 bases between them. Germline V gene data show CDR1 as SGHVT and CDR2 as SQSDAQ. CDR3 coding DNA: TGTGCCAGCAGCTTACTATGGTGGAGGCAGGGGTATGAAAAACTGTTTTTT. This encodes CASSLLWWRQGYEKLFF.

The chain uses TRBV12-3 or TRBV12-4 and TRBJ2-5; 11 bases are shared with TRBD2. The CDR3 is 15 amino acids. V dropped 6 bases and J dropped 3; count of bases not matched to a gene: 6. The CDR3 nucleotides are TGTGCCAGCAGCCCTACTAGCGGGAGTGAAGAGACCCAGTACTTC. Translating it yields CASSPTSGSEETQYF.

This clonotype came up a few times. This rearrangement joins TRBV11-2 to TRBJ2-7; D is uncertain. Germline loops: CDR1 SGHAT, CDR2 FQNNGV. Trimming removed 3 bases at V and 8 bases at J, with 11 bases between. The CDR3 runs to 12 residues. The CDR3 spells CASSFSYSKQYF. The CDR3 region has the DNA TGTGCCAGCAGCTTTTCGTACAGCAAGCAGTACTTC.

This clonotype was seen a handful of times. The V gene is TRBV7-9, the J gene TRBJ2-5, with 14 nucleotides matching TRBD2. The CDR3 is 17 residues long. Losses at the gene ends were 5 bases for V and 1 base for J; bases not matched to a gene: 6. Germline V CDR1 and CDR2: SEHNR, FQNEAQ (reference sequence). This chain's CDR3 is CASSRGTSGSFQETQYF. DNA for the CDR3: TGTGCCAGCAGCCGTGGGACTAGCGGGAGTTTCCAAGAGACCCAGTACTTC.

This clonotype was detected only a few times. Without the conserved terminal phenylalanine or tryptophan, this CDR3 likely stems from a read error. The DNA is omitted, as the CDR3 cannot be located on it reliably, and the CDR3 follows TCRdb's listing. This sequence joins TRBV6-5 and TRBJ1-1; the table's D gene call, TRBD1, was not cross checked with the DNA. The CDR3 is 11 residues long, counting both termini. Germline loops: CDR1 MNHEY, CDR2 SVGAGI. The CDR3 spells CASTGSQGILV.

This clonotype was observed once. A junction boundary mismatches the germline segment, possibly from a read error. This chain links TRBV29-1 with TRBJ2-6; D is perhaps TRBD1 (5 bases). CDR1 and CDR2 from the germline V gene are SQVTM and ANQGSEA. CDR3 length equals 11 residues. CDR3 region: CSVVGDNVLTF. The DNA for the CDR3 is TGCAGCGTTGTAGGGGACAACGTCCTGACTTTC.

The chain carries TRBV20-1 and TRBJ2-7; TRBD2 matches 10 bases. The germline V gene has CDR1 DFQATT and CDR2 SNEGSKA (reference sequence). The CDR3 length is 19 residues. J was trimmed by 0 bases and V by 1 base; bases with no gene match: 15. The CDR3 reads CSARAHRASGRDRSYEQYF. The CDR3 nucleotides are TGCAGTGCTAGAGCCCATAGGGCTAGCGGGAGAGACCGCTCCTACGAGCAGTACTTC.

A few counts support this clonotype. The chain has TRBV5-1 and TRBJ1-1; TRBD1 agrees at 7 bases. Trimming removed 5 bases from V and 2 bases from J; junction bases left unmatched: 12. CDR3 length equals 16 residues. Germline V gene lookup returns CDR1 SGHRS and CDR2 YFSETQ. The CDR3 reads CASSRGGAGANTEAFF. In nucleotides, the CDR3 is TGCGCCAGCAGTCGAGGGGGCGCTGGGGCCAACACTGAAGCTTTCTTT.

The chain employs TRBV29-1 and TRBJ2-7; D tentatively reads TRBD1 or TRBD2 (5 bases each). Trimming took off 3 bases at V and 2 bases at J, with 8 bases between the two ends. CDR1 and CDR2 (germline): SQVTM, ANQGSEA. The CDR3 sequence is 12 residues long. CDR3 coding DNA: TGCAGCGTTGACTTGGGGGCCTACGAGCAGTACTTC. Translation: CSVDLGAYEQYF.

This clonotype was picked up many times. The gene calls are TRBV29-1 and TRBJ1-4, with a tentative D call TRBD1 (5 bases). V dropped 2 bases and J dropped 7 bases, with 11 bases sitting between them. This CDR3 has 13 amino acids. Germline assignment: CDR1 SQVTM and CDR2 ANQGSEA. CDR3 bases: TGCAGCGTTGAACCAGGGTGGGGTGAAAAACTGTTTTTT. This sequence encodes CSVEPGWGEKLFF.

The chain uses TRBV11-1 and TRBJ2-5, with D perhaps matching TRBD2 (5 bases). V lost 4 bases, J lost 1 base, and 16 bases lay in between. The CDR3 has 16 amino acids. Germline V gives CDR1 SGHAT, CDR2 FQDESV (reference sequence). The CDR3 region is CASSSTSGWPQETQYF. The CDR3 DNA follows: TGTGCCAGCAGCTCCACTAGTGGCTGGCCCCAAGAGACCCAGTACTTC.

V is TRBV29-1 and J is TRBJ1-1; possibly TRBD1 for D (5 bases). The CDR3 is 14 residues long. Germline V gene data show CDR1 as SQVTM and CDR2 as ANQGSEA. V gave up 4 bases and J gave up 2 bases, with 14 bases separating them. Written as DNA, the CDR3 is TGCAGCGTTGTTCGCGACAGAGTAAACACTGAAGCTTTCTTT. Translated, it gives CSVVRDRVNTEAFF.

Many counts were recorded for this clonotype. This chain connects TRBV7-9 to TRBJ1-1; possibly TRBD1 for D (6 bases). Germline V gives CDR1 SEHNR, CDR2 FQNEAQ (reference sequence). V lost 4 bases and J lost 6, with 12 bases in between. This CDR3 is 13 amino acids long. The CDR3: CASSSGAHAEAFF. CDR3 coding DNA: TGTGCCAGCAGCTCAGGGGCGCACGCTGAAGCTTTCTTT.

In this sample, this clonotype turned up a few times. V is TRBV10-3 and J is TRBJ1-3, with 7 nucleotides matching TRBD1. Germline V gives CDR1 ENHRY, CDR2 SYGVKD. CDR3 length equals 14 residues. V was clipped by 10 bases and J by 0 bases; unmatched bases: 6. CDR3 protein: CASGQVNSGNTIYF. The CDR3, as DNA: TGTGCCAGCGGACAGGTTAACTCTGGAAACACCATATATTTT.

For this clonotype: A read error may account for a junction end that differs from germline. The chain combines TRBV4-2 with TRBJ2-7; the match to TRBD2 covers 8 bases. The CDR3 consists of 15 residues. Germline CDR1 LGHNA, CDR2 YNFKEQ. CDR3 in DNA: TGTGCCAGCAGCCAAGAAAGCGGGAGAATGCACGAGCAGCACTTC. Its protein is CASSQESGRMHEQHF.

This clonotype was counted at least ten times. This chain links TRBV25-1 with TRBJ1-3; TRBD1 agrees at 7 bases. Germline V gene sequence: CDR1 MGHDK, CDR2 SYGVNS. The CDR3 covers 18 residues. J lost 2 bases, V lost 0 bases, and 10 bases had no gene match. The CDR3 here is CASSEYLGQGDPGNTIYF. The CDR3 bases are TGTGCCAGCAGTGAATATTTGGGGCAGGGGGACCCTGGAAACACCATATATTTT.

This clonotype was seen a handful of times. The rearrangement joins TRBV7-8 to TRBJ1-6; TRBD1 matches 7 bases. Germline assignment: CDR1 SGHVS and CDR2 FQNEAQ. The CDR3 has 15 amino acids. V lost 3 bases, J lost 9 bases, and 8 bases stayed unmatched. The CDR3 region is CASSFYRQGGSPLHF. As DNA, the CDR3 is TGTGCCAGCAGCTTTTACCGACAGGGCGGTTCACCCCTCCACTTT.

The rearrangement uses TRBV7-2 and TRBJ1-1; 9 nucleotides match TRBD1. V lost 5 bases and J lost 3; bases outside the gene matches: 4. The germline V gene has CDR1 SGHTA and CDR2 FQGNSA. The length of the CDR3 is 14 residues. The CDR3 nucleotides read TGTGCCAGCAGCGTATACAGGGGGCACACTGAAGCTTTCTTT. Encoded protein: CASSVYRGHTEAFF.

The genes are TRBV12-3 or TRBV12-4 and TRBJ1-5; the D gene is possibly TRBD1 (5 bases). Trimming stripped 7 bases from V and 4 bases from J, with 17 bases between. The CDR3 contains 15 residues. The CDR3 region has the DNA TGTGCCAGCACCCTGGGCAGGGCCCTGAATCAGCCCCAGCATTTT. It translates to CASTLGRALNQPQHF.

This clonotype was observed many times. The chain recombines TRBV7-2 with TRBJ2-5, with 7 bases fitting TRBD2. Looked up from germline, CDR1 is SGHTA and CDR2 is FQGNSA. Trimming cost V 3 bases and J 5 bases; bases outside gene matches: 6. The CDR3 has 14 residues. CDR3 protein: CASSLSGTRETQYF. The CDR3, as DNA: TGTGCCAGCAGCTTGAGCGGGACTCGGGAGACCCAGTACTTC.

This clonotype was seen more than once but under ten times. The CDR3 here is CSARSSGTVSYEQYF. CDR3 nucleotides: TGCAGTGCTAGATCCTCCGGGACAGTCTCCTACGAGCAGTACTTC. This sequence joins TRBV20-1 and TRBJ2-7; TRBD1 agrees at 7 bases. Germline values: CDR1 DFQATT, CDR2 SNEGSKA (reference sequence). The CDR3 is made up of 15 amino acids. After removal of 2 bases from V and 0 bases from J, the junction contained 7 bases not matched to a gene.

This clonotype has just a few counts. The chain uses TRBV19 and TRBJ1-1; tentatively, D is TRBD1 (5 bases). The germline gives CDR1 LNHDA, CDR2 SQIVND (reference sequence). The CDR3 spans 15 residues. V was clipped by 5 bases and J by 2 bases, with 15 bases between them. CDR3: CASSPWGGENTEAFF. The CDR3 bases are TGTGCCAGTAGTCCTTGGGGCGGAGAAAACACTGAAGCTTTCTTT.

The genes are TRBV7-6 and TRBJ2-3, with D tentatively TRBD2 (6 bases). This CDR3 has 17 residues. Trimming pared 3 bases from V and 1 base from J, leaving 17 bases between. CDR1 is SGHVS and CDR2 is FNYEAQ in the germline V gene. DNA of the CDR3: TGTGCCAGCAGCTTGACGGTTACTGGCGGGGGCACAGATACGCAGTATTTT. Residues: CASSLTVTGGGTDTQYF.